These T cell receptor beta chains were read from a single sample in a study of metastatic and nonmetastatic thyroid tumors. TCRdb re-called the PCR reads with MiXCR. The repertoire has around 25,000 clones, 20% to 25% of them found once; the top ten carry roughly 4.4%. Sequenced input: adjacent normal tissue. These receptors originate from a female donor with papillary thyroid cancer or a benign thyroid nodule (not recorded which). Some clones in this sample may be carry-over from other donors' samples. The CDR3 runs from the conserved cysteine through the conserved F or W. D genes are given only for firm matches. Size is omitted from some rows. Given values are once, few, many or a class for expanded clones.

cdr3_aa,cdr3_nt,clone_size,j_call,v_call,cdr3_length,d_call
CASSLLPLSDGNTIYF,TGTGCCAGCAGCTTATTACCGCTTTCCGATGGAAACACCATATATTTT,many,TRBJ1-3,TRBV11-2,16,.
CASSWQGDTQYF,TGTGCCAGCAGTTGGCAGGGTGATACGCAGTATTTT,few,TRBJ2-3,TRBV28,12,.
CASSRGQGPAGELFF,TGCGCCAGCAGTCGGGGACAGGGTCCAGCCGGGGAGCTGTTTTTT,many,TRBJ2-2,TRBV4-1,15,TRBD1
CSARSAGTDTQYF,TGCAGTGCTAGGTCGGCAGGGACAGATACGCAGTATTTT,many,TRBJ2-3,TRBV20-1,13,.
CASSLSRNNEQFF,TGTGCCAGCAGCTTAAGTAGAAACAATGAGCAGTTCTTC,many,TRBJ2-1,TRBV7-3,13,.
CASSLDRAGSQAFF,TGTGCCAGCAGCTTAGACAGGGCCGGGTCACAAGCTTTCTTT,.,TRBJ1-1,TRBV27,14,TRBD1
CASSFKGARSEAFF,TGTGCCAGCAGTTTTAAGGGGGCGCGGTCTGAAGCTTTCTTT,.,TRBJ1-1,TRBV7-2,14,TRBD1
CSAGTGAGTSGSREQFF,TGCAGCGCCGGAACCGGAGCCGGGACTAGCGGGAGCAGAGAGCAGTTCTTC,many,TRBJ2-1,TRBV20-1,17,TRBD2
CASSYSGTGFAEAFF,TGTGCCAGCAGTTACTCGGGGACAGGGTTCGCTGAAGCTTTCTTT,.,TRBJ1-1,TRBV6-6,15,TRBD1
CAWGQGVSQPQHF,TGTGCCTGGGGACAGGGAGTTAGTCAGCCCCAGCATTTT,.,TRBJ1-5,TRBV30,13,TRBD1
CASSLGSGLAGSDTQYF,TGTGCCAGCAGCCTGGGCAGCGGACTAGCTGGCTCAGATACGCAGTATTTT,many,TRBJ2-3,TRBV6-5,17,TRBD2
CASRRDNSYGYTF,TGTGCCAGCAGAAGGGACAATTCCTATGGCTACACCTTC,.,TRBJ1-2,TRBV2,13,.
CASSHDGYNEQFF,TGTGCCAGCAGTCATGACGGATACAATGAGCAGTTCTTC,many,TRBJ2-1,TRBV3-1,13,.
CASSFWTGVFNTEAFF,TGTGCCAGCAGTTTCTGGACAGGGGTTTTTAACACTGAAGCTTTCTTT,.,TRBJ1-1,TRBV6-1,16,TRBD1
CASIKDRGVGEQFF,TGTGCCAGCATCAAGGACAGGGGCGTTGGTGAGCAGTTCTTC,.,TRBJ2-1,TRBV28,14,TRBD1
CSARDSAGELFF,TGCAGTGCTAGAGATAGTGCCGGGGAGCTGTTTTTT,many,TRBJ2-2,TRBV20-1,12,.
CASSSHGSGGSVGEQYF,TGTGCCAGCAGCTCACATGGGTCTGGCGGGAGCGTCGGAGAGCAGTACTTC,.,TRBJ2-7,TRBV7-3,17,TRBD2
CASSLPGQMNTEAFF,TGTGCCAGCAGCTTGCCGGGACAGATGAACACTGAAGCTTTCTTT,many,TRBJ1-1,TRBV5-6,15,TRBD1
CASRPGGTDTQYF,TGTGCCAGCAGACCTGGAGGGACAGATACGCAGTATTTT,many,TRBJ2-3,TRBV28,13,.
CASSPLAGAREQYF,TGTGCCAGCAGCCCTCTAGCGGGAGCACGCGAGCAGTACTTC,few,TRBJ2-7,TRBV12-3/TRBV12-4,14,TRBD2
CASSDLPNRDRFSGSYGYTF,TGTGCCAGCAGTGACCTACCCAACCGGGACAGGTTCTCCGGGTCATATGGCTACACCTTC,many,TRBJ1-2,TRBV6-4,20,TRBD1
CAIAELVGNEQFF,TGTGCCATCGCGGAACTAGTGGGCAATGAGCAGTTCTTC,few,TRBJ2-1,TRBV19,13,.
CASSPTRGDTEAFF,TGTGCCAGCAGCCCTACCCGGGGTGACACTGAAGCTTTCTTT,.,TRBJ1-1,TRBV14,14,.
CASSYSGTGVNTIYF,TGTGCCAGCAGTTACTCTGGGACAGGGGTAAACACCATATATTTT,medium-sized,TRBJ1-3,TRBV6-6,15,TRBD1
CASSSDRGQPQHF,TGTGCCAGCAGCTCGGACAGGGGTCAGCCCCAGCATTTT,many,TRBJ1-5,TRBV7-2,13,TRBD1
CASSISGGPYEQYF,TGTGCCAGTAGTATCTCAGGCGGACCATACGAGCAGTACTTC,many,TRBJ2-7,TRBV19,14,.
CASKRANYGYTF,TGTGCCAGTAAAAGGGCGAACTATGGCTACACCTTC,many,TRBJ1-2,TRBV19,12,.
CASSQGISYNYGYTF,TGTGCCAGCAGCCAAGGAATATCATATAACTATGGCTACACCTTC,many,TRBJ1-2,TRBV4-2,15,.
CASSDLGGYTF,TGCGCCAGCAGCGACCTTGGCGGCTACACCTTC,.,TRBJ1-2,TRBV5-1,11,.
CSARGGGMIEAFF,TGCAGTGCTAGAGGAGGGGGCATGATTGAAGCTTTCTTT,.,TRBJ1-1,TRBV20-1,13,TRBD1
CASSSAGRGSNTEAFF,TGTGCCAGCAGCTCTGCGGGACGGGGATCGAACACTGAAGCTTTCTTT,many,TRBJ1-1,TRBV5-4,16,.
CASSSSPTDAQYF,TGTGCCAGCAGCTCCTCTCCTACAGATGCGCAGTATTTT,.,TRBJ2-3,TRBV7-3,13,.
CASSLGGFRGAGEKLFF,TGTGCCAGCAGCTTAGGAGGGTTCAGGGGGGCGGGCGAAAAACTGTTTTTT,many,TRBJ1-4,TRBV7-8,17,TRBD1
CASSLWRGFNEKLFF,TGTGCCAGCAGCTTATGGAGGGGCTTTAATGAAAAACTGTTTTTT,many,TRBJ1-4,TRBV7-2,15,.
CASSPGLAPYEQYF,TGTGCCAGCAGCCCGGGACTAGCCCCCTACGAGCAGTACTTC,medium-sized,TRBJ2-7,TRBV7-2,14,TRBD2
CASSHGTSDSYEQYF,TGTGCCAGCAGCCACGGGACTAGCGACAGCTACGAGCAGTACTTC,many,TRBJ2-7,TRBV4-2,15,TRBD2
CASSFSHSTYEEYF,TGTGCCAGTAGCTTCTCTCATTCCACCTACGAGGAGTACTTC,.,TRBJ2-7,TRBV5-6,14,.
CAWSVPGPYYGYTF,TGTGCCTGGAGTGTACCAGGGCCCTACTATGGCTACACCTTC,.,TRBJ1-2,TRBV30,14,.
CASSVGGGGDEKLFF,TGTGCCAGCAGCGTAGGGGGAGGTGGGGATGAAAAACTGTTTTTT,.,TRBJ1-4,TRBV9,15,.
CASSFNGLNQPQHF,TGTGCCAGCAGCTTCAACGGTCTCAATCAGCCCCAGCATTTT,.,TRBJ1-5,TRBV7-2,14,.
CASSYSGFGSPPGEKLFF,TGTGCCAGCAGTTACTCGGGATTCGGTTCCCCCCCGGGTGAAAAACTGTTTTTT,many,TRBJ1-4,TRBV6-7,18,.
CASSLRQGVGFYEQYF,TGCGCCAGCAGCTTGAGACAGGGTGTGGGATTCTACGAGCAGTACTTC,many,TRBJ2-7,TRBV5-1,16,TRBD1
CASSLADRSSEQYF,TGTGCCAGCAGCTTGGCCGACCGCTCGAGTGAGCAGTACTTC,once,TRBJ2-7,TRBV5-6,14,.
CASSLSIPGEKLFF,TGTGCCAGCAGCTTGTCTATCCCTGGGGAAAAACTGTTTTTT,many,TRBJ1-4,TRBV7-9,14,.
CAFSLGLASSGANVLTF,TGTGCCTTCAGCTTAGGTCTAGCTTCTTCTGGGGCCAACGTCCTGACTTTC,.,TRBJ2-6,TRBV13,17,.
CASSSGQLFMNTEAFF,TGTGCCAGCAGCTCGGGACAGCTTTTTATGAACACTGAAGCTTTCTTT,few,TRBJ1-1,TRBV6-5,16,TRBD1
CASSDCANHPQHF,TGTGCCAGCAGTGACTGTGCCAATCATCCCCAGCATTTT,.,TRBJ1-5,TRBV6-1,13,.
CASSPGTIGRDLSYNEQFF,TGTGCCAGCAGTCCCGGGACTATCGGGAGAGACTTATCCTACAATGAGCAGTTCTTC,.,TRBJ2-1,TRBV28,19,TRBD2
CASSDRNTGELFF,TGTGCCAGCAGTGACAGAAACACCGGGGAGCTGTTTTTT,medium-sized,TRBJ2-2,TRBV6-4,13,.
CASSLLVGGRNTQYF,TGTGCCAGCAGTTTACTTGTCGGGGGGAGGAATACGCAGTATTTT,few,TRBJ2-3,TRBV27,15,TRBD2
CASSEGQKAFF,TGCGCCAGCAGTGAGGGACAGAAAGCTTTCTTT,medium-sized,TRBJ1-1,TRBV10-2,11,.
CASSAEYRVPEQYF,TGTGCCAGCAGTGCCGAATACAGGGTACCCGAGCAGTACTTC,.,TRBJ2-7,TRBV6-1,14,.
CASSYVDRVVAGKLFF,TGTGCCAGCAGTTACGTGGACAGGGTAGTTGCCGGGAAGCTGTTTTTT,few,TRBJ2-2,TRBV6-2/TRBV6-3,16,TRBD1
CASSLWHRVGTGELFF,TGTGCCAGCAGCTTATGGCACCGGGTGGGGACAGGGGAGCTGTTCTTT,once,TRBJ2-2,TRBV11-1,16,TRBD1
CASSTRDRGKDTQYF,TGTGCCAGTAGTACCCGGGACAGGGGGAAGGATACGCAGTATTTT,many,TRBJ2-3,TRBV19,15,TRBD1